This passage covers 28 T cell receptor beta chains from one sample sequenced in a study of beta chain features in type 1 diabetes. Findings and limits, study-wide: Researchers report that Type 1 diabetes patients had moderately but significantly shorter TCRB CDR3s across all four CD4+ subsets.

These receptors lack a known antigen. All of the isolated RNA was reverse transcribed, so expressed TCRB transcripts were sequenced. The table came from immunoSEQ multiplex PCR; TCRdb's copy has only in-frame clones and leaves some out. The repertoire holds some 350,000 clones, with over 8.5% as singletons. The sequencing input was central memory CD4+ T cells from blood. Source of these receptors: a man aged 30 to 45 with type 1 diabetes.

The genes are TRBV6-5 and TRBJ2-7; D not certain. The CDR3 is made up of 11 amino acids. Germline V lookup: CDR1 MNHEY, CDR2 SVGAGI. Trimming cost V 7 bases and J 5 bases, with 9 bases left between them. The CDR3 nucleotides are TGTGCCAGCAAGGACCGGCACGAGCAGTACTTC. Translation: CASKDRHEQYF.

This chain joins TRBV7-3 and TRBJ2-3; D ambiguous. The CDR3 is 14 residues long. Trimming cost V 5 bases and J 0 bases, with 9 bases left between them. Per the germline V gene, CDR1 is SGHTA and CDR2 is FQGTGA. CDR3 loop: CASSKSSSTDTQYF. CDR3 in DNA: TGTGCCAGCAGCAAGAGCAGTAGCACAGATACGCAGTATTTT. The whole variable domain, filled in from reference TRBV7-3 and TRBJ2-3, reads GAGVSQTPSNKVTEKGKYVELRCDPISGHTALYWYRQSLGQGPEFLIYFQGTGAADDSGLPNDRFFAVRPEGSVSTLKIQRTERGDSAVYLCASSKSSSTDTQYFGPGTRLTVL.

This clone was detected many times. The rearrangement joins TRBV29-1 to TRBJ2-3; D might be TRBD2 (6 bases). This CDR3 spans 17 amino acids. Trimming removed 2 bases at V and 0 bases at J, with 18 bases between. Per germline, CDR1 SQVTM and CDR2 ANQGSEA. The CDR3 DNA is TGCAGCGTTGAATCGAAAGGCCGTCGGGGGAGCACAGATACGCAGTATTTT. This codes for CSVESKGRRGSTDTQYF.

The V and J genes are TRBV28 and TRBJ2-3; D possibly corresponds to TRBD1 (6 bases). The CDR3 contains 15 residues. Trimming took 4 bases from V and 2 from J, leaving 13 bases between them. CDR1 and CDR2 from the germline V gene are MDHEN and SYDVKM. The CDR3 DNA is TGTGCCAGCAGTTCACTCGGGACACCCACAGATACGCAGTATTTT. It is translated as CASSSLGTPTDTQYF.

This clone has a count of ten or more. The chain links TRBV5-6 to TRBJ1-5; D might be TRBD1 (5 bases). CDR1 and CDR2 (germline): SGHDT, YYEEEE. This CDR3 spans 14 amino acids. V lost 1 base and J 9 bases, leaving 14 bases between the germline ends. Here the CDR3 reads CASSLQGGSGPQHF. CDR3 bases: TGTGCCAGCAGCTTGCAGGGCGGCTCCGGGCCCCAGCATTTT.

This rearrangement joins TRBV7-2 to TRBJ2-5; TRBD1 is a possible D gene (5 bases). V was shortened by 3 bases and J by 5 bases, with 16 bases between the two germline ends. This CDR3 contains 15 residues. The V gene's germline CDR1 is SGHTA and CDR2 FQGNSA. The CDR3 DNA reads TGTGCCAGCAGCTTCACCCCAGGTCCAGGGGAGACCCAGTACTTC. It is translated as CASSFTPGPGETQYF.

The chain has TRBV7-8 and TRBJ2-1, with TRBD2 matching over 8 bases. CDR1 and CDR2 from the germline V gene are SGHVS and FQNEAQ. The length of the CDR3 is 15 residues. The junction had 11 bases not matched to a gene; V was cut back by 5 bases and J by 8 bases. This CDR3 is CASSLRTSLGDEQFF. CDR3 DNA sequence: TGTGCCAGCAGCCTCCGGACTAGCTTGGGCGATGAGCAGTTCTTC. Variable domain in full (rest from reference TRBV7-8 and TRBJ2-1): GAGVSQSPRYKVAKRGQDVALRCDPISGHVSLFWYQQALGQGPEFLTYFQNEAQLDKSGLPSDRFFAERPEGSVSTLKIQRTQQEDSAVYLCASSLRTSLGDEQFFGPGTRLTVL.

Many counts were recorded for this clone. The J gene is TRBJ2-1, the V gene TRBV7-2; the match to TRBD2 covers 7 bases. V shed 3 bases and J 7 bases; nucleotides not matched to a gene: 6. This CDR3 contains 14 residues. Germline V gene data show CDR1 as SGHTA and CDR2 as FQGNSA. The CDR3 bases are TGTGCCAGCAGCTTCTCGGGGGGTGTAAATGAGCAGTTCTTC. Translated: CASSFSGGVNEQFF.

This clone has just a few counts. The V gene is TRBV18, the J gene TRBJ2-1; perhaps TRBD2 as D (5 bases). CDR3 length: 15 amino acids. Germline loops: CDR1 KGHSH, CDR2 LQKENI. Between the trimmed V and J ends, which lost 2 bases and 6 bases, there was a span of 14 bases. The CDR3 DNA reads as TGTGCCAGCTCACCAGGGGTCGAGGCGGGCAATGAGCAGTTCTTC. The encoded protein is CASSPGVEAGNEQFF.

The rearrangement uses TRBV18 and TRBJ2-3, with 8 nucleotides matching TRBD2. The CDR3 has 15 residues. Germline assignment: CDR1 KGHSH and CDR2 LQKENI. J gave up 0 bases and V 4 bases, and 3 bases lay outside the gene matches. CDR3 DNA sequence: TGTGCCAGCTCACAGGCTAGCGGGAGCACAGATACGCAGTATTTT. Translation gives CASSQASGSTDTQYF. Supplemented by reference TRBV18 and TRBJ2-3, the full variable domain reads NAGVMQNPRHLVRRRGQEARLRCSPMKGHSHVYWYRQLPEEGLKFMVYLQKENIIDESGMPKERFSAEFPKEGPSILRIQQVVRGDSAAYFCASSQASGSTDTQYFGPGTRLTVL.

The chain employs TRBV16 and TRBJ2-5; maybe TRBD2 (6 bases). Deletions cut 3 bases from V and 5 bases from J, with 10 bases between. This CDR3 contains 13 residues. Germline CDR1 KGHSY, CDR2 FQNENV. CDR3 coding DNA: TGTGCCAGCAGCCACCGGGGGTGGGAGACCCAGTACTTC. Translated: CASSHRGWETQYF.

In its sample, this clone was seen a few times. The chain uses TRBV5-5 and TRBJ2-7; the D gene is possibly TRBD2 (5 bases). Trimming left V 2 bases short and J 5 bases short, with 26 bases between. Germline CDR1 is SGHKS and CDR2 is YYEKEE (reference sequence). The CDR3 runs to 18 residues. The CDR3 region is CASSLGHLVATSWNEQYF. The CDR3 region has the DNA TGTGCCAGCAGCTTAGGTCACTTGGTAGCGACGTCTTGGAACGAGCAGTACTTC.

The chain carries TRBV10-3 and TRBJ2-7, with 7 bases aligning to TRBD2. The CDR3 spans 14 residues. The germline V gene has CDR1 ENHRY and CDR2 SYGVKD. V was clipped by 4 bases and J by 6 bases; unmatched bases: 9. The CDR3: CAISGGGLYGEQYF. The CDR3 DNA sequence: TGTGCCATCAGTGGGGGAGGGCTGTATGGCGAGCAGTACTTC.

This clone was detected a few times. The rearrangement joins TRBV19 to TRBJ2-3, with 7 bases matching TRBD1. The ends lost 10 bases at V and 0 bases at J; junction bases unmatched: 7. The CDR3 covers 14 residues. Germline values: CDR1 LNHDA, CDR2 SQIVND (reference sequence). CDR3 residues: CATPPTGSTDTQYF. The CDR3, as DNA: TGTGCCACCCCGCCGACAGGGAGCACAGATACGCAGTATTTT. Supplemented by reference TRBV19 and TRBJ2-3, the full variable domain reads DGGITQSPKYLFRKEGQNVTLSCEQNLNHDAMYWYRQDPGQGLRLIYYSQIVNDFQKGDIAEGYSVSREKKESFPLTVTSAQKNPTAFYLCATPPTGSTDTQYFGPGTRLTVL.

Written as DNA, the CDR3 is TGTGCCAGCCCCTCCCAAGAAGCTTTCTTT. Translated, it gives CASPSQEAFF. V and J are TRBV11-3 and TRBJ1-1, with no clear D. The CDR3 covers 10 residues. Germline values: CDR1 SGHNT, CDR2 YENEEA. The V and J ends lost 8 bases and 8 bases respectively, with 9 bases between them.

This clone showed up just a few times. This chain connects TRBV7-2 to TRBJ2-5; D gene unclear. V was pared by 8 bases and J by 0 bases, with 7 bases between. Germline lookup yields CDR1 SGHTA and CDR2 FQGNSA. The CDR3 spans 12 residues. The CDR3 DNA sequence: TGTGCCAGCTCAAGCGACCAAGAGACCCAGTACTTC. Encoded protein: CASSSDQETQYF.

This clone was observed a few times. The V gene is TRBV5-1, the J gene TRBJ1-1; no definite D call. The CDR3 has 16 amino acids. Germline assignment: CDR1 SGHRS and CDR2 YFSETQ. The V and J ends lost 7 bases and 5 bases respectively, with 24 bases between them. DNA of the CDR3: TGCGCCAGCGTACCGGGTTCCCCGAAACCGAATACTGAAGCTTTCTTT. Encoded protein: CASVPGSPKPNTEAFF.

This clone turned up a few times. The chain has TRBV14 and TRBJ2-1; 12 bases are shared with TRBD2. The ends lost 8 bases at V and 7 bases at J; junction bases unmatched: 9. The CDR3 covers 15 residues. Germline lookup yields CDR1 SGHDN and CDR2 FVKESK. CDR3 amino acids: CASPPTGLAGNEQFF. CDR3 DNA: TGTGCCAGCCCCCCCACCGGACTAGCGGGGAATGAGCAGTTCTTC.

The CDR3 loop is CASSPTSGRANGELFF. CDR3 sequence (DNA): TGCGCCAGCAGCCCAACTAGCGGGAGGGCCAATGGGGAGCTGTTTTTT. The chain has TRBV4-1 and TRBJ2-2; 13 bases agree with TRBD2. V was pared by 4 bases and J by 8 bases, with 7 bases of the junction left unmatched. Germline V gene data show CDR1 as MGHRA and CDR2 as YSYEKL. CDR3 length: 16 residues.

This clone was recorded at least ten times. The rearrangement links TRBV18 to TRBJ2-6, with D possibly matching TRBD1 (5 bases). The ends were cut back, 8 bases at V and 0 bases at J, with 5 bases in the middle. This CDR3 comprises 13 residues. Looked up from germline, CDR1 is KGHSH and CDR2 is LQKENI. CDR3 bases: TGTGCCAGCGACAGCTCTGGGGCCAACGTCCTGACTTTC. As protein: CASDSSGANVLTF.

The chain joins TRBV7-8 to TRBJ2-4; 7 bases agree with TRBD2. The CDR3 loop spans 15 amino acids. V lost 9 bases, J lost 1 base, and 9 bases stayed unmatched. The germline CDR1 and CDR2 sequences are SGHVS and FQNEAQ. The CDR3 DNA sequence: TGTGCCAGTACGGGGGGAGCCAAGGCCAAAAACATTCAGTACTTC. Amino acids: CASTGGAKAKNIQYF.

The chain combines TRBV5-1 with TRBJ1-1, with D perhaps matching TRBD1 (6 bases). Germline-derived CDR1 and CDR2 are SGHRS and YFSETQ. The CDR3 consists of 13 residues. With 0 bases removed from V and 6 bases from J, the gap between germline ends came to 9 bases. Here the CDR3 reads CASSLEQGAEAFF. DNA of the CDR3: TGCGCCAGCAGCTTGGAACAGGGCGCTGAAGCTTTCTTT.

This clone has a handful of counts. The chain uses TRBV7-2 and TRBJ2-1; 11 nucleotides line up with TRBD2. V lost 5 bases to trimming and J lost 0 bases; unmatched junction nucleotides: 9. CDR1 and CDR2 from the germline V gene are SGHTA and FQGNSA. The CDR3 is made up of 18 amino acids. As DNA, the CDR3 is TGTGCCAGCAGCCAAGAGGCTAGCGGGAGGCTCTCCTACAATGAGCAGTTCTTC. Translated: CASSQEASGRLSYNEQFF.

CDR3 protein: CASRRRGNQETQYF. The CDR3, as DNA: TGTGCCAGCCGACGCCGGGGGAACCAAGAGACCCAGTACTTC. The V call is TRBV7-2, the J call TRBJ2-5; D might be TRBD2 (6 bases). Trimming stripped 8 bases from V and 0 bases from J, with 13 bases between. From germline, CDR1 is SGHTA and CDR2 FQGNSA. This CDR3 region has 14 residues.

There are a few counts of this clone. The V gene is TRBV28, the J gene TRBJ1-1; no definite D call. The germline V gene encodes CDR1 MDHEN and CDR2 SYDVKM. The CDR3 is made up of 13 amino acids. The V gene lost 4 bases and the J gene lost 1 base, with 7 bases spanning the gap. CDR3 amino acids: CASSYLRNTEAFF. The CDR3 coding sequence is TGTGCCAGCAGTTACCTGAGGAACACTGAAGCTTTCTTT.

This clone has more than one count but fewer than ten. The J gene is TRBJ1-5, the V gene TRBV6-5; D remains ambiguous. This CDR3 contains 14 residues. The V and J ends lost 4 bases and 5 bases respectively, with 12 bases between them. Germline-derived CDR1 and CDR2 are MNHEY and SVGAGI. For the CDR3, the DNA is TGTGCCAGCAGTTCTTTGGCGGAAGATCAGCCCCAGCATTTT. It is translated as CASSSLAEDQPQHF.

This clone was counted between two and nine times. This CDR3 is also generated by other DNA sequences in the sample. The gene calls are TRBV2 and TRBJ1-1; 7 bases fit TRBD1. CDR1 is SNHLY, CDR2 FYNNEI, per germline. This CDR3 region has 13 residues. V lost 9 bases, J lost 1 base, and 5 bases stayed unmatched. The CDR3, as DNA: TGTGCCAGTCGACAGGGCGCGAACACTGAAGCTTTCTTT. Residues: CASRQGANTEAFF. The variable domain in full, with the rest retrieved from reference TRBV2 and TRBJ1-1, is EPEVTQTPSHQVTQMGQEVILRCVPISNHLYFYWYRQILGQKVEFLVSFYNNEISEKSEIFDDQFSVERPDGSNFTLKIRSTKLEDSAMYFCASRQGANTEAFFGQGTRLTVV.

This clone was found a few times. The chain uses TRBV7-3 and TRBJ1-2, with 9 bases matching TRBD1. The CDR3 consists of 15 residues. Per germline, CDR1 SGHTA and CDR2 FQGTGA. Trimming removed 8 bases from V and 7 bases from J; junction bases left unmatched: 14. CDR3 sequence (DNA): TGTGCCAGCCATCCTACAGGGGGCGCGTCTGGTGGCTACACCTTC. The encoded protein is CASHPTGGASGGYTF.